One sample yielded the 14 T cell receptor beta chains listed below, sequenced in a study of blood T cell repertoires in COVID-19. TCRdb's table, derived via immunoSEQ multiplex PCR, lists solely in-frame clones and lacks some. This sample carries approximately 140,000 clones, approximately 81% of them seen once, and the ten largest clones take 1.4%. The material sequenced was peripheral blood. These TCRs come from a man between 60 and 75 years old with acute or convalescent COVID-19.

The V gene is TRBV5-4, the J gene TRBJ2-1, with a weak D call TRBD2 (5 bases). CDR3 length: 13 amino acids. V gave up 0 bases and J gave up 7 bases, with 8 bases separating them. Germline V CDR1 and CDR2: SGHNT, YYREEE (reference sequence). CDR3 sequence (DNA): TGTGCCAGCAGCTTGGACGGGAAAAATGAGCAGTTCTTC. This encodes CASSLDGKNEQFF. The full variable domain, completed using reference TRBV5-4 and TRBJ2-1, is ETGVTQSPTHLIKTRGQQVTLRCSSQSGHNTVSWYQQALGQGPQFIFQYYREEENGRGNFPPRFSGLQFPNYSSELNVNALELDDSALYLCASSLDGKNEQFFGPGTRLTVL.

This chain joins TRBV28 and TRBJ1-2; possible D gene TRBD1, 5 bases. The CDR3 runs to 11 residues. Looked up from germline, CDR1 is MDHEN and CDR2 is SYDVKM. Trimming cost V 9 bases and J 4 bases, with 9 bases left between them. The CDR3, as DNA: TGTGCCAGTGCAGACAGCTATGGCTACACCTTC. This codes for CASADSYGYTF.

The CDR3 DNA is TGTGCCAGCAGCCCGCTGACTAGCGGGGGGCCCCCCGAGCAGTACTTC. Protein sequence: CASSPLTSGGPPEQYF. The chain recombines TRBV9 with TRBJ2-7, with TRBD2 identical over 13 bases. This CDR3 has 16 residues. The germline V gene encodes CDR1 SGDLS and CDR2 YYNGEE. V dropped 4 bases and J dropped 6; count of bases not matched to a gene: 10. The full variable domain, with the rest looked up from reference TRBV9 and TRBJ2-7, is DSGVTQTPKHLITATGQRVTLRCSPRSGDLSVYWYQQSLDQGLQFLIQYYNGEERAKGNILERFSAQQFPDLHSELNLSSLELGDSALYFCASSPLTSGGPPEQYFGPGTRLTVT.

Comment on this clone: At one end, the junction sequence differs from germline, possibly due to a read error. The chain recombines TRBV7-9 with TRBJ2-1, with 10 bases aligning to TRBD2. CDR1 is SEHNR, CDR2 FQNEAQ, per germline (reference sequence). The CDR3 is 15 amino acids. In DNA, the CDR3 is TGTGCCAGCAGCCTAGCGGGAGCCACTACCGATGAGCAGTTCTTC. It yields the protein CASSLAGATTDEQFF.

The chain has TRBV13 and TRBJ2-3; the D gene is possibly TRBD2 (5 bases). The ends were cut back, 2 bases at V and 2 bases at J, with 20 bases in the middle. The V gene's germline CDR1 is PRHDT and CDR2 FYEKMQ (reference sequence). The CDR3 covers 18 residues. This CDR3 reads CASSLSSQRADHTDTQYF. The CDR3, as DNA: TGTGCCAGCAGCTTATCCTCCCAGCGAGCGGATCACACAGATACGCAGTATTTT.

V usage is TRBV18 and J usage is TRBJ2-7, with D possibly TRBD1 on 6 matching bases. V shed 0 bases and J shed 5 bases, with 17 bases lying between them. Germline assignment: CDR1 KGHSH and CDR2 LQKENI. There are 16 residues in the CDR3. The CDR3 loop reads CASSPPDRSSRDEQYF. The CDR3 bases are TGTGCCAGCTCACCACCCGACAGGAGCTCCAGAGACGAGCAGTACTTC.

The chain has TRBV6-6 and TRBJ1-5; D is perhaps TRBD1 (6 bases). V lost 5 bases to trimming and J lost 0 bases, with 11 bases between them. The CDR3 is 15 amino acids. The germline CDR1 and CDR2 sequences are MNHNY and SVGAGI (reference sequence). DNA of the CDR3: TGTGCCAGCAGTCCAGGGGTCTATAGCAATCAGCCCCAGCATTTT. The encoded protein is CASSPGVYSNQPQHF.

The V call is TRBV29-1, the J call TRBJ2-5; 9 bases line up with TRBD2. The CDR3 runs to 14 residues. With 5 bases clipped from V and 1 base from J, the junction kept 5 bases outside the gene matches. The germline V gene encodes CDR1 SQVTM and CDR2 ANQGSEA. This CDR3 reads CSVSATSGQETQYF. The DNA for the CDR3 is TGCAGCGTTTCAGCGACTAGCGGCCAAGAGACCCAGTACTTC.

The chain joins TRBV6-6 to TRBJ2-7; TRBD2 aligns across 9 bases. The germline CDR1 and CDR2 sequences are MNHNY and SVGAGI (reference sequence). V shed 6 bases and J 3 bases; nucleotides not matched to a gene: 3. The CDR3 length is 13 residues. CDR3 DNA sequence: TGTGCCAGCAGCAAGACTAGCGGCTACGAGCAGTACTTC. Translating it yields CASSKTSGYEQYF.

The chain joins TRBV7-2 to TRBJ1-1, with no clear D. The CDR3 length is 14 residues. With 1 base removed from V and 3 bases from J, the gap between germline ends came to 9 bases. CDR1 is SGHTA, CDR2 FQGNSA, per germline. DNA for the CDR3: TGTGCCAGCAGCTTAGTCCCACGGGACACTGAAGCTTTCTTT. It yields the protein CASSLVPRDTEAFF.

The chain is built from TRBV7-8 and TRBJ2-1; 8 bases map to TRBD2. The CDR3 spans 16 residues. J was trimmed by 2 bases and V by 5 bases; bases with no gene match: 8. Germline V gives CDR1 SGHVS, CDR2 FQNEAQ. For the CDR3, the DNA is TGTGCCAGCAGCAAGACTAGCGAGTTGGCCTACAATGAGCAGTTCTTC. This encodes CASSKTSELAYNEQFF. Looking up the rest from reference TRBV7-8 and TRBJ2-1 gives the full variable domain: GAGVSQSPRYKVAKRGQDVALRCDPISGHVSLFWYQQALGQGPEFLTYFQNEAQLDKSGLPSDRFFAERPEGSVSTLKIQRTQQEDSAVYLCASSKTSELAYNEQFFGPGTRLTVL.

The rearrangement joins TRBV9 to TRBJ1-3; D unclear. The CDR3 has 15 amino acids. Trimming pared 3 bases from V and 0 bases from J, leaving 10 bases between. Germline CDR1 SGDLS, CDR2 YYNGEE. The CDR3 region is CASSELAFSGNTIYF. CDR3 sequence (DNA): TGTGCCAGCAGCGAACTAGCCTTCTCTGGAAACACCATATATTTT.

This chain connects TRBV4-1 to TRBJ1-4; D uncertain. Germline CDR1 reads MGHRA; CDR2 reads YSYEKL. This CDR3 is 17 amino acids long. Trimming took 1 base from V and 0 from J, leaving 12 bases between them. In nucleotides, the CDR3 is TGCGCCAGCAGCCAAGTTATTCGGCTAGCAACTAATGAAAAACTGTTTTTT. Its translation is CASSQVIRLATNEKLFF.

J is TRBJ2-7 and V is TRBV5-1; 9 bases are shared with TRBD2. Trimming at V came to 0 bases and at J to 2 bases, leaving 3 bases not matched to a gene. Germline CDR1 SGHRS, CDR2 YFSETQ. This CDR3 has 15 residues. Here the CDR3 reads CASSLGLAGTYEQYF. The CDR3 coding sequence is TGCGCCAGCAGCTTGGGCCTAGCGGGGACCTACGAGCAGTACTTC.